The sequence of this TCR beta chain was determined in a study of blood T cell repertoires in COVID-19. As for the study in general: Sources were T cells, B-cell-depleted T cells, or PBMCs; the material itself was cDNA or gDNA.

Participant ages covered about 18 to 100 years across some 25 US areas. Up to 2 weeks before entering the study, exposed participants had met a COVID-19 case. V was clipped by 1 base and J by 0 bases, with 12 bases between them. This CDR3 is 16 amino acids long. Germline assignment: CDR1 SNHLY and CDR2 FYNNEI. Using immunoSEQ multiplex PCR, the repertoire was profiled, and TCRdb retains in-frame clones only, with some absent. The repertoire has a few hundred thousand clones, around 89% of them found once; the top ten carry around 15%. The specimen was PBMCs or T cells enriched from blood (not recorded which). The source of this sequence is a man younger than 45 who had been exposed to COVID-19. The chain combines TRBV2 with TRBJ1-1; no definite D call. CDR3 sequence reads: CASSEGYGVVNTEAFF. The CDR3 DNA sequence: TGTGCCAGCAGTGAAGGATACGGGGTAGTGAACACTGAAGCTTTCTTT.